One and the same sample provided the 31 T cell receptor beta chains below, sequenced in a study of shared clonotypes between healthy human individuals. Some clones are missing from TCRdb's copy, which holds only in-frame ones; the method was immunoSEQ multiplex PCR. The sample includes approximately 1.5 million clones, roughly 98% seen only once; the top ten take roughly 0.42%. Specimen: naive CD4+ T cells sorted from blood. Subset in this sample: CD45RA+ positively selected. These receptors came from a man aged 30 to 45 in good health.

The chain links TRBV6-1 to TRBJ1-2; a possible D gene is TRBD1 (6 bases). V was trimmed by 6 bases and J by 6 bases, leaving 8 bases between them. Germline V CDR1 and CDR2: MNHNS, SASEGT. CDR3 length: 11 residues. The CDR3 loop is CASRTGHGYTF. The CDR3 region has the DNA TGTGCCAGCAGAACAGGGCATGGCTACACCTTC.

The V call is TRBV9, the J call TRBJ1-2; possibly TRBD1 for D (5 bases). Trimming took 4 bases from V and 4 from J, leaving 11 bases between them. The CDR3 loop spans 13 amino acids. Per germline, CDR1 SGDLS and CDR2 YYNGEE. This CDR3 reads CASSQDSSYGYTF. The CDR3 nucleotides read TGTGCCAGCAGCCAAGACAGTAGCTATGGCTACACCTTC.

CDR3 in amino acids: CASSPRVSGNTIYF. The CDR3, as DNA: TGTGCCAGCAGCCCCCGGGTCTCTGGAAACACCATATATTTT. The chain carries TRBV6-1 and TRBJ1-3; D call uncertain. Germline V gene lookup returns CDR1 MNHNS and CDR2 SASEGT. V shed 6 bases and J shed 0 bases, with 9 bases lying between them. This CDR3 comprises 14 residues.

This clone was observed a handful of times. V and J are TRBV19 and TRBJ1-5, with 10 bases lining up with TRBD1. The CDR3 length is 13 residues. With V trimmed by 6 bases and J by 6 bases, 2 bases remained unmatched. The germline gives CDR1 LNHDA, CDR2 SQIVND (reference sequence). The CDR3 is CASRGQGSQPQHF. In DNA, the CDR3 is TGTGCCAGTAGGGGACAGGGGAGTCAGCCCCAGCATTTT.

This clone was seen a single time. The same CDR3 arises from other DNA sequences in this sample as well. This rearrangement joins TRBV18 to TRBJ2-7; TRBD1 or TRBD2 may be the D gene (5 bases each). The CDR3 is 12 residues long. V gave up 3 bases and J gave up 6 bases, with 9 bases separating them. From germline, CDR1 is KGHSH and CDR2 LQKENI. The CDR3: CASSPLGTEQYF. The DNA for the CDR3 is TGTGCCAGCTCACCCCTGGGGACCGAGCAGTACTTC.

This clone occurred once. This chain connects TRBV5-1 to TRBJ2-7; TRBD2 aligns across 9 bases. CDR1 is SGHRS, CDR2 YFSETQ, per germline. J lost 2 bases, V lost 1 base, and 4 bases had no gene match. This CDR3 has 15 amino acids. Written as DNA, the CDR3 is TGCGCCAGCAGCTTGACCGGGACTAGCCCCTACGAGCAGTACTTC. This gives the protein CASSLTGTSPYEQYF.

This clone was seen only once. This same CDR3 is encoded by further DNA sequences in the sample. The gene calls are TRBV28 and TRBJ2-3, with D hard to call. V lost 6 bases to trimming and J lost 6 bases, with 4 bases between them. In germline, CDR1 is MDHEN, CDR2 SYDVKM. This CDR3 contains 10 residues. In DNA form, the CDR3 reads TGTGCCAGCAGGGCTGATACGCAGTATTTT. It is translated as CASRADTQYF.

The chain has TRBV9 and TRBJ2-1; possibly TRBD2 for D (5 bases). The CDR3 totals 14 residues. Trimming removed 3 bases from V and 4 bases from J, with 11 bases in between. CDR1 and CDR2 (germline): SGDLS, YYNGEE. The DNA of the CDR3 is TGTGCCAGCAGCGGAACGGACTCTTACAATGAGCAGTTCTTC. It codes for CASSGTDSYNEQFF.

V gene TRBV5-1 combines with J gene TRBJ2-1; tentative D call: TRBD2 (7 bases). In germline, CDR1 is SGHRS, CDR2 YFSETQ. Trimming left V 6 bases short and J 6 bases short, with 28 bases between. The CDR3 is made up of 18 amino acids. The CDR3 spells CASTPGGPSGTAGNEQFF. CDR3 nucleotide sequence: TGCGCCAGCACCCCCGGGGGCCCAAGCGGGACCGCGGGCAATGAGCAGTTCTTC.

The chain carries TRBV5-1 and TRBJ2-2; D not resolved. Between the trimmed V and J ends, which lost 6 bases and 5 bases, there was a span of 11 bases. The germline V gene has CDR1 SGHRS and CDR2 YFSETQ. This CDR3 is 13 amino acids long. The CDR3 DNA reads TGCGCCAGCACTCGGATAGATACCGGGGAGCTGTTTTTT. It specifies CASTRIDTGELFF.

The chain uses TRBV29-1 and TRBJ2-5, with TRBD2 matching 9 bases. Looked up from germline, CDR1 is SQVTM and CDR2 is ANQGSEA. The CDR3 has 13 residues. V trimming: 6 bases; J trimming: 2 bases; junction bases outside the gene matches: 4. The CDR3 loop is CSVLAGLQETQYF. CDR3 coding DNA: TGCAGCGTACTAGCGGGCTTACAAGAGACCCAGTACTTC. Full variable domain (remainder filled in from reference TRBV29-1 and TRBJ2-5): SAVISQKPSRDICQRGTSLTIQCQVDSQVTMMFWYRQQPGQSLTLIATANQGSEATYESGFVIDKFPISRPNLTFSTLTVSNMSPEDSSIYLCSVLAGLQETQYFGPGTRLLVL.

Turning to this clone: Other DNA sequences in the same sample also yield this CDR3. V and J are TRBV15 and TRBJ2-7; D gene ambiguous. The germline CDR1 and CDR2 sequences are LNHNV and YYDKDF (reference sequence). Trimming cost V 0 bases and J 2 bases, with 5 bases left between them. This CDR3 contains 13 residues. The CDR3 DNA sequence: TGTGCCACCAGCAGAGACACACCCTACGAGCAGTACTTC. Translation: CATSRDTPYEQYF.

The chain couples TRBV25-1 to TRBJ2-5; D is undetermined. This CDR3 is built from 12 residues. CDR1 MGHDK and CDR2 SYGVNS come from the germline V gene. With 5 bases removed from V and 0 bases from J, the gap between germline ends came to 4 bases. CDR3 in amino acids: CASSYYQETQYF. The DNA of the CDR3 is TGTGCCAGCAGTTACTACCAAGAGACCCAGTACTTC.

Remarks on this clone: The junction differs from germline at one of its ends, possibly a read error. The gene calls are TRBV7-7 and TRBJ2-1; no firm D call. The CDR3 is 13 amino acids. The germline V gene has CDR1 SSHAT and CDR2 FNYEAQ (reference sequence). CDR3 nucleotides: TGTGCTAGCAGCTTAGCCCGGGACAATGAGCAGTTCTTC. It codes for CASSLARDNEQFF.

This chain joins TRBV11-3 and TRBJ2-1; D unresolved. CDR3 length: 13 amino acids. Germline loops: CDR1 SGHNT, CDR2 YENEEA. The V gene lost 4 bases and the J gene lost 5 bases, with 9 bases spanning the gap. The DNA for the CDR3 is TGTGCCAGCAGCTCCCGACGGAACAATGAGCAGTTCTTC. Protein: CASSSRRNNEQFF.

The chain recombines TRBV7-3 with TRBJ2-2, with 7 bases matching TRBD1. V shed 5 bases, J shed 4 bases, and the junction held 10 bases outside the gene matches. In germline, CDR1 is SGHTA, CDR2 FQGTGA. The CDR3 consists of 16 residues. In nucleotides, the CDR3 is TGTGCCAGCAGCAACACAGGGGTAGTCCCCACCGGGGAGCTGTTTTTT. Amino acids: CASSNTGVVPTGELFF. The full variable domain, completed using reference TRBV7-3 and TRBJ2-2, is GAGVSQTPSNKVTEKGKYVELRCDPISGHTALYWYRQSLGQGPEFLIYFQGTGAADDSGLPNDRFFAVRPEGSVSTLKIQRTERGDSAVYLCASSNTGVVPTGELFFGEGSRLTVL.

Comments on this clone: Other DNA sequences within the sample encode an identical CDR3. This chain uses TRBV19 with TRBJ2-7; D ambiguous. The germline V gene has CDR1 LNHDA and CDR2 SQIVND (reference sequence). CDR3 length equals 14 residues. V was clipped by 1 base and J by 0 bases, with 7 bases between them. The CDR3 bases are TGTGCCAGTAGTATAGGGGGAACCTCCTACGAGCAGTACTTC. It encodes CASSIGGTSYEQYF.

This chain's CDR3 is CASSLTVPNYGYTF. The DNA for the CDR3 is TGCGCCAGCAGCTTGACAGTTCCTAACTATGGCTACACCTTC. The rearrangement joins TRBV5-1 to TRBJ1-2; D gene uncertain. Trimming took 1 base from V and 0 from J, leaving 7 bases between them. Per the germline V gene, CDR1 is SGHRS and CDR2 is YFSETQ. The CDR3 is made up of 14 amino acids.

The chain couples TRBV7-2 to TRBJ2-1; no clear D. The CDR3 consists of 16 residues. Germline CDR1 reads SGHTA; CDR2 reads FQGNSA. V was shortened by 1 base and J by 6 bases, with 16 bases between the two germline ends. CDR3 residues: CASSLGGPQTGNEQFF. In DNA, the CDR3 is TGTGCCAGCAGCTTAGGAGGACCGCAGACTGGCAATGAGCAGTTCTTC.

This chain joins TRBV10-3 and TRBJ2-5; the D gene could be TRBD1 or TRBD2 (5 bases each). The CDR3 totals 16 residues. Trimming stripped 2 bases from V and 1 base from J, with 14 bases between. Germline V gives CDR1 ENHRY, CDR2 SYGVKD. Here the CDR3 DNA reads TGTGCCATCAGTGAGGGGCTTCGGGACCTCCAAGAGACCCAGTACTTC. Encoded protein: CAISEGLRDLQETQYF.

The count of this clone is one. The V gene is TRBV27, the J gene TRBJ2-3; D call uncertain. V lost 2 bases and J 0 bases, leaving 12 bases between the germline ends. The length of the CDR3 is 16 residues. Per the germline V gene, CDR1 is MNHEY and CDR2 is SMNVEV (reference sequence). In DNA form, the CDR3 reads TGTGCCAGCAGTTTACGTGGGCGATCTAGCACAGATACGCAGTATTTT. Protein sequence: CASSLRGRSSTDTQYF.

The chain combines TRBV11-2 with TRBJ2-7; D gene ambiguous. The CDR3 totals 12 residues. V was cut by 0 bases and J by 3 bases, with 3 bases left in between. Germline values: CDR1 SGHAT, CDR2 FQNNGV. The CDR3 loop is CASSLDIYEQYF. In DNA, the CDR3 is TGTGCCAGCAGCTTAGATATCTACGAGCAGTACTTC.

The chain carries TRBV5-1 and TRBJ2-7, with a weak D call TRBD1 (6 bases). The V end lost 3 bases, the J end lost 0 bases, and 13 bases lay between the germline ends. In germline, CDR1 is SGHRS, CDR2 YFSETQ. CDR3 length equals 15 residues. CDR3 coding DNA: TGCGCCAGCAGCTGGAAGGACAGCAGCTCCTACGAGCAGTACTTC. Its protein product is CASSWKDSSSYEQYF.

This chain connects TRBV14 to TRBJ2-2; 7 bases agree with TRBD1. V was clipped by 6 bases and J by 0 bases; unmatched bases: 4. CDR3 length equals 15 residues. Germline V gives CDR1 SGHDN, CDR2 FVKESK. The CDR3 DNA is TGTGCCAGCAGTATCGGGACAGCGAACACCGGGGAGCTGTTTTTT. Translated: CASSIGTANTGELFF.

This CDR3 is CASSPPVVRGYPTTGQYF. CDR3 in DNA: TGTGCCAGCAGCCCCCCGGTGGTTCGCGGTTACCCTACGACGGGTCAGTACTTC. The chain couples TRBV7-2 to TRBJ2-7; D is unresolved. CDR1 is SGHTA, CDR2 FQGNSA, per germline. The CDR3 contains 18 residues. The V and J ends lost 5 bases and 10 bases respectively, with 33 bases between them. The full variable domain, completed using reference TRBV7-2 and TRBJ2-7, is GAGVSQSPSNKVTEKGKDVELRCDPISGHTALYWYRQSLGQGLEFLIYFQGNSAPDKSGLPSDRFSAERTGGSVSTLTIQRTQQEDSAVYLCASSPPVVRGYPTTGQYFGPGTRLTVT.

Only one count was recorded for this clone. CDR3 DNA sequence: TGTGCCAGCAGCTTAGGGCGGACGTTGGAAGCATCCTACAATGAGCAGTTCTTC. It specifies CASSLGRTLEASYNEQFF. The genes are TRBV7-9 and TRBJ2-1; D not resolved. CDR1 is SEHNR and CDR2 is FQNEAQ in the germline V gene (reference sequence). Trimming cost V 1 base and J 1 base, with 17 bases left between them. This CDR3 has 18 amino acids. The full variable domain, rest sourced from reference TRBV7-9 and TRBJ2-1, is DTGVSQNPRHKITKRGQNVTFRCDPISEHNRLYWYRQTLGQGPEFLTYFQNEAQLEKSRLLSDRFSAERPKGSFSTLEIQRTEQGDSAMYLCASSLGRTLEASYNEQFFGPGTRLTVL.

The chain recombines TRBV4-1 with TRBJ2-1; 7 bases align to TRBD2. The CDR3 extends over 15 amino acids. V shed 4 bases, J shed 0 bases, and the junction held 3 bases outside the gene matches. Germline values: CDR1 MGHRA, CDR2 YSYEKL. CDR3 protein: CASSLGGSSYNEQFF. The CDR3 DNA reads TGCGCCAGCAGCCTGGGAGGGAGCTCCTACAATGAGCAGTTCTTC.

The chain combines TRBV7-6 with TRBJ2-7; TRBD1 matches at 8 bases. Germline lookup yields CDR1 SGHVS and CDR2 FNYEAQ. The V segment lost 3 bases and the J segment 2 bases; nucleotides outside the gene matches: 6. The CDR3 covers 15 residues. The CDR3 DNA follows: TGTGCCAGCAGCTTCCTGACAGGGGCGGCCTACGAGCAGTACTTC. It yields the protein CASSFLTGAAYEQYF.

The chain combines TRBV9 with TRBJ2-1; D may be TRBD2 (5 bases). The CDR3 spans 14 residues. V lost 0 bases, J lost 7 bases, and 11 bases lay in between. Germline V gives CDR1 SGDLS, CDR2 YYNGEE. The CDR3 here is CASSVGPTGNEQFF. The CDR3 bases are TGTGCCAGCAGCGTAGGTCCGACGGGGAATGAGCAGTTCTTC.

The CDR3 region is CASSPSSRADYGYTF. The CDR3 DNA reads as TGTGCCAGCTCACCAAGCAGCAGGGCTGACTATGGCTACACCTTC. The genes are TRBV18 and TRBJ1-2, with D tentatively TRBD1 (5 bases). The CDR3 sequence is 15 residues long. The germline V gene has CDR1 KGHSH and CDR2 LQKENI. V dropped 2 bases and J dropped 3 bases, with 13 bases sitting between them.

This clone was found once. The chain joins TRBV7-6 to TRBJ2-1; D might be TRBD1 (6 bases). This CDR3 region has 17 residues. The V gene's germline CDR1 is SGHVS and CDR2 FNYEAQ. Trimming pared 5 bases from V and 5 bases from J, leaving 22 bases between. CDR3 region: CASSVGRPGTKNNEQFF. The CDR3 DNA reads as TGTGCCAGCAGCGTAGGGCGTCCCGGGACAAAGAACAATGAGCAGTTCTTC.